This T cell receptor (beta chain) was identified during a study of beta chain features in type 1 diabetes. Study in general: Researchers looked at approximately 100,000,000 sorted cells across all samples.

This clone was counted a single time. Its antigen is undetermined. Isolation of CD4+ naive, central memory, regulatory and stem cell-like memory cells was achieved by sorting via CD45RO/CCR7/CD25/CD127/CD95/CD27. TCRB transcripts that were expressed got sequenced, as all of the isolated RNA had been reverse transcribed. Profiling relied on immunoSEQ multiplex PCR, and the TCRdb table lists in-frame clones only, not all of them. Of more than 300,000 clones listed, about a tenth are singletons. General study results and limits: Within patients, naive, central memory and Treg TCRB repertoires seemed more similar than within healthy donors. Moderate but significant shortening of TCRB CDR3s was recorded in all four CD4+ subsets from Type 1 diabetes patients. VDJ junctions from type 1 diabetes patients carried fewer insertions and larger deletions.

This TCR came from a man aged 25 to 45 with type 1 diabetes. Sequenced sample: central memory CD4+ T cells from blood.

CDR3 DNA: TGTGCCAGCAGCCCGGGACAGGGCGAATCTACAATGAAAAAACTGTTTTTT. This sequence encodes CASSPGQGESTMKKLFF. The chain is built from TRBV13 and TRBJ1-4, with 9 bases that match TRBD1. The CDR3 covers 17 residues. The V segment lost 5 bases and the J segment 9 bases; nucleotides outside the gene matches: 16. Germline V lookup: CDR1 PRHDT, CDR2 FYEKMQ (reference sequence).